This TCR beta chain was identified during a study of T-cell memory formation after mild COVID-19. CDR1 is SEHNR and CDR2 is FQNEAQ in the germline V gene (reference sequence). V lost 10 bases and J lost 1, with 10 bases in between. This CDR3 contains 12 residues. Study-level results: Those CD4+ clones that contracted were mainly in CM and EM (CD8+ ones in EMRA).

In TCRdb, the 5' RACE reads were re-called with MiXCR into one record per CDR3 protein. The profile covers around 530,000 distinct CDR3 sequences, with about 20% appearing a single time and roughly 8.3% taken by the ten largest. The sample holds a few counts of this clonotype. Its antigen remains unidentified. The gene calls are TRBV7-9 and TRBJ1-1, with a tentative D call TRBD1 (6 bases). The receptor was derived from an adult woman who had mild COVID-19 (a few samples of this study predate the infection). Cell type and time point are not known. The sequenced material came from PBMCs or a T cell subset sorted from them (not recorded which). The CDR3 protein is CATQGPNTEAFF. The CDR3 bases are TGTGCCACCCAGGGGCCGAACACTGAAGCTTTCTTT.